One and the same sample provided the 5 T cell receptor beta chains below, sequenced in a study of T cell changes during pregnancy in multiple sclerosis (dated by TCRdb to the late 2010s). The library was prepared using the immunoSEQ multiplex PCR assay. TCRdb mirrors the immuneACCESS table, restricted to in-frame sequences. Some clones are absent from its copies; in checked studies, under half trace to an unresolved V gene, and the reason for the others is unknown. Present in this sample are around 79,000 clones, around nine tenths of which were seen just once. The ten largest clones capture approximately 0.47% of the sample. The sample was CD4+ T cells from peripheral blood mononuclear cells, taken in the second trimester of pregnancy. The source of these receptors is a female donor with multiple sclerosis, enrolled in a pregnancy study.

The chain uses TRBV7-9 and TRBJ1-2; 8 bases line up with TRBD1. CDR1 and CDR2 (germline): SEHNR, FQNEAQ (reference sequence). Trimming at V came to 0 bases and at J to 2 bases, leaving 2 bases not matched to a gene. The CDR3 is made up of 15 amino acids. As DNA, the CDR3 is TGTGCCAGCAGCTTAGCTGGGACAGGCAACTATGGCTACACCTTC. As protein: CASSLAGTGNYGYTF.

J is TRBJ2-1 and V is TRBV7-3; 13 positions match TRBD2. Trimming removed 4 bases from V and 9 bases from J; junction bases left unmatched: 6. This CDR3 comprises 15 residues. The V gene's germline CDR1 is SGHTA and CDR2 FQGTGA. DNA of the CDR3: TGTGCCAGCAGCTCCGGACTAGCGGGAGTCAGTGAGCAGTTCTTC. Amino acids: CASSSGLAGVSEQFF. Drawing the rest from reference TRBV7-3 and TRBJ2-1, the complete variable domain is GAGVSQTPSNKVTEKGKYVELRCDPISGHTALYWYRQSLGQGPEFLIYFQGTGAADDSGLPNDRFFAVRPEGSVSTLKIQRTERGDSAVYLCASSSGLAGVSEQFFGPGTRLTVL.

The gene calls are TRBV7-2 and TRBJ2-1; D might be TRBD1 (6 bases). Trimming shortened V by 3 bases and J by 9 bases, and 9 bases separated the two germline ends. The CDR3 covers 12 residues. CDR1 is SGHTA and CDR2 is FQGNSA in the germline V gene. CDR3 DNA: TGTGCCAGCAGCTTGGGGGACACTGAGCAGTTCTTC. The encoded protein is CASSLGDTEQFF. Variable domain in full (rest from reference TRBV7-2 and TRBJ2-1): GAGVSQSPSNKVTEKGKDVELRCDPISGHTALYWYRQSLGQGLEFLIYFQGNSAPDKSGLPSDRFSAERTGGSVSTLTIQRTQQEDSAVYLCASSLGDTEQFFGPGTRLTVL.

V and J are TRBV5-1 and TRBJ1-5, with 8 bases lining up with TRBD1. Germline lookup yields CDR1 SGHRS and CDR2 YFSETQ. CDR3 size: 14 residues. With V trimmed by 3 bases and J by 4 bases, 3 bases remained unmatched. The CDR3 reads CASSSDRGNQPQHF. The CDR3 DNA is TGCGCCAGCAGCTCCGACAGGGGTAATCAGCCCCAGCATTTT.

V gene TRBV18 combines with J gene TRBJ1-4; TRBD1 agrees at 7 bases. V was clipped by 6 bases and J by 5 bases; unmatched bases: 9. This CDR3 comprises 15 residues. Germline loops: CDR1 KGHSH, CDR2 LQKENI. The chain's CDR3 is CASSPPGQSNEKLFF. The DNA for the CDR3 is TGTGCCAGCTCGCCTCCGGGACAGTCAAATGAAAAACTGTTTTTT.